The 28 T cell receptor beta chains below come from one sample, sequenced in a study of T-cell reconstitution after alpha-beta-depleted transplantation in children. Unique molecular identifiers featured in how the TCRbeta library was prepared. TCRdb re-called the PCR reads through MiXCR, storing one row per CDR3 protein. The data contain about 350,000 distinct CDR3 sequences, 10% to 15% of them singletons. The specimen was PBMCs, collected from the stem cell graft. The receptors were sampled from a human donor who donated a stem cell graft to a child with Fanconi anemia.

In this sample, this clonotype turned up many times. This chain links TRBV19 with TRBJ2-3; D is unclear. CDR1 is LNHDA and CDR2 is SQIVND in the germline V gene (reference sequence). V lost 5 bases and J lost 4, with 4 bases in between. The CDR3 loop spans 11 amino acids. The CDR3 spells CASSEADTQYF. The CDR3 coding sequence is TGTGCCAGTAGTGAGGCAGATACGCAGTATTTT.

The rearrangement uses TRBV10-1 and TRBJ2-5; 7 positions agree with TRBD2. CDR1 and CDR2 (germline): WNHNN, SYGVQD (reference sequence). V was pared by 8 bases and J by 2 bases, with 8 bases of the junction left unmatched. The CDR3 covers 14 residues. The CDR3 region is CASATGGPQETQYF. In DNA, the CDR3 is TGCGCCAGCGCCACGGGGGGTCCTCAAGAGACCCAGTACTTC.

This clonotype was seen a handful of times. This chain uses TRBV5-1 with TRBJ1-2, with 8 positions matching TRBD1. The CDR3 consists of 14 residues. The germline gives CDR1 SGHRS, CDR2 YFSETQ. The J segment lost 4 bases and the V segment lost 0 bases, leaving 2 bases of the junction unmatched. This CDR3 is CASSLGTGLYGYTF. Written as DNA, the CDR3 is TGCGCCAGCAGCTTGGGGACAGGGCTCTATGGCTACACCTTC.

V and J are TRBV5-6 and TRBJ2-3; the D is unclear. Trimming left V 2 bases short and J 2 bases short, with 9 bases between. This CDR3 is 14 amino acids long. Germline-derived CDR1 and CDR2 are SGHDT and YYEEEE. The CDR3 nucleotides are TGTGCCAGCAGCTTAACAGACTCCACAGATACGCAGTATTTT. Translation gives CASSLTDSTDTQYF.

This clonotype was observed a handful of times. This chain links TRBV6-1 with TRBJ2-3, with 10 bases that match TRBD2. V lost 6 bases, J lost 5 bases, and 11 bases stayed unmatched. Germline-derived CDR1 and CDR2 are MNHNS and SASEGT. The CDR3 is 16 amino acids. CDR3 region: CASSRTSGALGDTQYF. The CDR3 DNA reads TGTGCCAGCAGCCGCACTAGCGGGGCGCTTGGAGATACGCAGTATTTT.

This clonotype was counted many times. V gene TRBV3-1 combines with J gene TRBJ2-2, with D possibly TRBD2 on 5 matching bases. V was shortened by 3 bases and J by 4 bases, with 15 bases between the two germline ends. Germline CDR1 LGHDT, CDR2 YNNKEL (reference sequence). The CDR3 length is 16 residues. CDR3 coding DNA: TGTGCCAGCAGCCAGCCCACTCCGGGGAGCACCGGGGAGCTGTTTTTT. Its translation is CASSQPTPGSTGELFF.

The sample holds a few counts of this clonotype. This chain uses TRBV18 with TRBJ1-1; no firm D call. V lost 2 bases to trimming and J lost 7 bases, with 8 bases between them. The length of the CDR3 is 12 residues. Germline V lookup: CDR1 KGHSH, CDR2 LQKENI. CDR3 loop: CASSPSTVEAFF. Here the CDR3 DNA reads TGTGCCAGCTCACCATCTACAGTTGAAGCTTTCTTT.

This sequence joins TRBV30 and TRBJ2-3; 12 bases align to TRBD1. The V gene's germline CDR1 is GTSNPN and CDR2 SVGIG (reference sequence). This CDR3 contains 16 residues. Unmatched junction bases numbered 6, after V lost 3 bases and J lost 2 bases. CDR3 bases: TGTGCCTGGAGCCTCGGGACAGGGGGCTTCACAGATACGCAGTATTTT. Amino acids: CAWSLGTGGFTDTQYF.

V usage is TRBV4-3 and J usage is TRBJ1-3, with 9 bases identical to TRBD1. Germline V CDR1 and CDR2: LGHNA, YSLEER. The CDR3 consists of 17 residues. J gave up 8 bases and V 3 bases, and 14 bases lay outside the gene matches. The CDR3 spells CASSQMTGTGNGDTIYF. CDR3 DNA sequence: TGCGCCAGCAGCCAGATGACCGGGACAGGGAACGGAGACACCATATATTTT.

The chain recombines TRBV28 with TRBJ2-7; the D gene is possibly TRBD2 (6 bases). CDR1 and CDR2 from the germline V gene are MDHEN and SYDVKM. The CDR3 sequence is 13 residues long. Trimming shortened V by 7 bases and J by 6 bases, and 16 bases separated the two germline ends. CDR3 sequence reads: CASTHGGGVEQYF. In DNA, the CDR3 is TGTGCCAGCACCCATGGAGGAGGGGTCGAGCAGTACTTC. Using reference TRBV28 and TRBJ2-7 for the parts outside the CDR3, the full variable domain is DVKVTQSSRYLVKRTGEKVFLECVQDMDHENMFWYRQDPGLGLRLIYFSYDVKMKEKGDIPEGYSVSREKKERFSLILESASTNQTSMYLCASTHGGGVEQYFGPGTRLTVT.

This clonotype was detected ten times or more. The chain is built from TRBV4-3 and TRBJ2-1; D is uncertain. Trimming took off 4 bases at V and 0 bases at J, with 10 bases between the two ends. CDR1 and CDR2 from the germline V gene are LGHNA and YSLEER. CDR3 length: 15 amino acids. In nucleotides, the CDR3 is TGCGCCAGCAGCCCCGGCAGTAGCTCCTACAATGAGCAGTTCTTC. Amino acids: CASSPGSSSYNEQFF.

The sample holds a few counts of this clonotype. This chain connects TRBV11-2 to TRBJ2-3; 8 bases are a match to TRBD2. From germline, CDR1 is SGHAT and CDR2 FQNNGV. The CDR3 has 15 amino acids. Losses at the gene ends were 3 bases for V and 2 bases for J; bases not matched to a gene: 4. The CDR3 DNA is TGTGCCAGCAGCTTCGGGGGGGCAACCACAGATACGCAGTATTTT. This codes for CASSFGGATTDTQYF.

The chain carries TRBV5-4 and TRBJ2-6; no clear D. The CDR3 contains 16 residues. CDR1 and CDR2 from the germline V gene are SGHNT and YYREEE (reference sequence). Trimming removed 1 base at V and 1 base at J, with 9 bases between. CDR3 coding DNA: TGTGCCAGCAGCTTGATTGGGCGGTCTGGGGCCAACGTCCTGACTTTC. Protein: CASSLIGRSGANVLTF.

This chain uses TRBV4-3 with TRBJ1-1; TRBD1 is a possible D gene (6 bases). In germline, CDR1 is LGHNA, CDR2 YSLEER. Trimming pared 1 base from V and 7 bases from J, leaving 10 bases between. This CDR3 has 13 residues. CDR3 nucleotides: TGCGCCAGCAGCCAAGGGACAGCCCTTGAAGCTTTCTTT. Translation gives CASSQGTALEAFF.

V gene TRBV20-1 combines with J gene TRBJ1-5, with no clear D. The CDR3 spans 15 residues. Trimming removed 2 bases at V and 0 bases at J, with 11 bases between. Germline V gives CDR1 DFQATT, CDR2 SNEGSKA (reference sequence). The CDR3 bases are TGCAGTGCTAGATGGTCAGCAAATAGCAATCAGCCCCAGCATTTT. The encoded protein is CSARWSANSNQPQHF.

This clonotype turned up a few times. This chain links TRBV20-1 with TRBJ2-4; D perhaps matches TRBD2 (6 bases). Germline V CDR1 and CDR2: DFQATT, SNEGSKA (reference sequence). This CDR3 region has 15 residues. The CDR3: CSGEASEVTKNIQYF. DNA for the CDR3: TGCAGCGGGGAGGCAAGCGAAGTAACCAAAAACATTCAGTACTTC.

This clonotype was seen at least ten times. The gene calls are TRBV20-1 and TRBJ1-1; the match to TRBD1 covers 7 bases. Trimming at V came to 5 bases and at J to 2 bases, leaving 11 bases not matched to a gene. This CDR3 region has 15 residues. The germline CDR1 and CDR2 sequences are DFQATT and SNEGSKA (reference sequence). In DNA form, the CDR3 reads TGCAGTGCTCCCAGAGCAGACAGGGATAACACTGAAGCTTTCTTT. This sequence encodes CSAPRADRDNTEAFF.

In its sample, this clonotype was seen a few times. This chain connects TRBV6-5 to TRBJ1-4; a possible D gene is TRBD1 (5 bases). There are 15 residues in the CDR3. Germline V gene data show CDR1 as MNHEY and CDR2 as SVGAGI. The germline V and J ends were trimmed by 3 bases and 7 bases, with 15 bases remaining between them. The CDR3 nucleotides read TGTGCCAGCAGTTATTCCGGGACCTCTATTGAAAAACTGTTTTTT. This sequence encodes CASSYSGTSIEKLFF.

This clonotype was counted many times. The chain employs TRBV5-1 and TRBJ1-1, with TRBD1 as a possible D gene (6 bases). Germline CDR1 reads SGHRS; CDR2 reads YFSETQ. The CDR3 runs 14 residues. V dropped 3 bases and J dropped 0 bases, with 9 bases sitting between them. The CDR3 reads CASSSGVLNTEAFF. The CDR3 DNA is TGCGCCAGCAGCTCAGGGGTCTTGAACACTGAAGCTTTCTTT.

The chain combines TRBV11-2 with TRBJ2-5, with D possibly being TRBD1 (5 bases). The germline V gene has CDR1 SGHAT and CDR2 FQNNGV. The CDR3 contains 15 residues. The ends were cut back, 4 bases at V and 5 bases at J, with 17 bases in the middle. DNA for the CDR3: TGTGCCAGCAGCTCCACCAGGGCGAATCGGGAGACCCAGTACTTC. It encodes CASSSTRANRETQYF.

This chain links TRBV6-5 with TRBJ2-7; D may be TRBD1 or TRBD2 (5 bases each). Germline assignment: CDR1 MNHEY and CDR2 SVGAGI. The CDR3 has 14 residues. V lost 0 bases to trimming and J lost 4 bases, with 10 bases between them. CDR3 amino acids: CASSYSIGEYEQYF. As DNA, the CDR3 is TGTGCCAGCAGTTACTCGATAGGGGAGTACGAGCAGTACTTC.

The CDR3 nucleotides read TGTGCCAGCAGCGACAGCCCCGGAGAGCCCCAGCATTTT. Translated: CASSDSPGEPQHF. This chain links TRBV7-2 with TRBJ1-5, with D possibly TRBD1 on 5 matching bases. The CDR3 contains 13 residues. Germline-derived CDR1 and CDR2 are SGHTA and FQGNSA. With 5 bases removed from V and 8 bases from J, the gap between germline ends came to 13 bases.

The chain joins TRBV7-8 to TRBJ2-7; D is unclear. The germline gives CDR1 SGHVS, CDR2 FQNEAQ. This CDR3 has 13 amino acids. Trimming pared 7 bases from V and 9 bases from J, leaving 19 bases between. CDR3: CASMRFGALVQYF. The CDR3 DNA reads as TGTGCCAGCATGAGGTTTGGCGCGCTCGTGCAGTACTTC.

This clonotype was counted many times. CDR3 protein: CASSPRSPGLAGQETQYF. CDR3 DNA sequence: TGTGCCAGCAGTCCTCGGTCTCCGGGACTAGCGGGTCAAGAGACCCAGTACTTC. The chain is built from TRBV27 and TRBJ2-5, with 12 bases matching TRBD2. The J segment lost 2 bases and the V segment lost 5 bases, leaving 12 bases of the junction unmatched. Germline V gene sequence: CDR1 MNHEY, CDR2 SMNVEV (reference sequence). The CDR3 runs 18 residues.

Ten or more counts support this clonotype. The rearrangement joins TRBV20-1 to TRBJ2-5, with 7 bases matching TRBD2. After removal of 0 bases from V and 5 bases from J, the junction contained 6 bases not matched to a gene. This CDR3 contains 14 residues. The germline gives CDR1 DFQATT, CDR2 SNEGSKA (reference sequence). CDR3 loop: CSARETSRIETQYF. The CDR3 nucleotides are TGCAGTGCTAGAGAGACTAGCCGTATTGAGACCCAGTACTTC.

This clonotype showed up many times. The chain uses TRBV7-9 and TRBJ1-4; no clear D gene. There are 11 residues in the CDR3. Germline CDR1 SEHNR, CDR2 FQNEAQ (reference sequence). Trimming removed 6 bases from V and 8 bases from J, with 7 bases in between. CDR3 residues: CASSFSEKLFF. The CDR3 bases are TGTGCCAGCAGTTTTAGCGAAAAACTGTTTTTT.

This clonotype is large (0.1 to 1%) in the sample. This chain joins TRBV10-2 and TRBJ2-2, with D possibly being TRBD1 (6 bases). This CDR3 has 12 residues. Germline V gives CDR1 WSHSY, CDR2 SAAADI. The V end lost 6 bases, the J end lost 6 bases, and 8 bases lay between the germline ends. The CDR3, as DNA: TGCGCCAGCAGGAAGGGGGCCGGGGAGCTGTTTTTT. This encodes CASRKGAGELFF.

The table lists this clonotype with a few counts. This rearrangement joins TRBV7-8 to TRBJ2-3; TRBD2 matches 11 bases. The junction had 10 bases not matched to a gene; V was cut back by 6 bases and J by 2 bases. This CDR3 comprises 17 residues. Germline V gene sequence: CDR1 SGHVS, CDR2 FQNEAQ. In DNA, the CDR3 is TGTGCCAGCAGTTCGCTACCGGGACTAGCGGACACAGATACGCAGTATTTT. This gives the protein CASSSLPGLADTDTQYF.